The T cell receptor beta chain under discussion was sequenced for a study of T-cell reconstitution after alpha-beta-depleted transplantation in children. V lost 6 bases and J lost 6, with 18 bases in between. CDR3 length equals 15 residues. The germline V gene has CDR1 SGHTA and CDR2 FQGNSA. Molecular barcoding with unique molecular identifiers was used for the TCRbeta library. MiXCR was run by TCRdb on the PCR reads, yielding one entry per CDR3 protein. The data contain 550,000 to 800,000 distinct CDR3 sequences, around 13% of them singletons. The sequence came from a girl aged 2 to 9 with congenital amegakaryocytic thrombocytopenia, due to receive a stem cell transplant. The sample here was PBMCs, taken before TCRalphabeta/CD19-depleted stem cell transplant. The V call is TRBV7-2, the J call TRBJ2-4, with no clear D. CDR3 residues: CASSIMGIGINIQYF. In DNA, the CDR3 is TGTGCCAGCAGTATTATGGGTATTGGCATAAACATTCAGTACTTC.